The clone carrying this TCR beta chain has just one count. Study processing details: Reference gene primer amplification in the assay estimated nucleated cell counts. The assay was immunoSEQ multiplex PCR, and TCRdb's table has in-frame clones only and misses some. Clone size and the V and J calls come from that table; the DNA yielded D and trimming. This table has over 45,000 clones, around 83% appearing once. This entry is derived from a study of blood T cell repertoires in COVID-19. Looking at the study overall: Some COVID-19 samples were acute and others convalescent; all came from the United States, Italy and Spain.

Germline V lookup: CDR1 MDHEN, CDR2 SYDVKM. This CDR3 is 15 amino acids long. V dropped 5 bases and J dropped 6; count of bases not matched to a gene: 8. The receptor comes from a man aged 55-75 years with active COVID-19. This chain connects TRBV28 to TRBJ2-7, with 12 positions matching TRBD2. The sample consisted of peripheral blood. The CDR3: CASSGSSGGAPEQYF. The CDR3 nucleotides read TGTGCCAGCAGTGGATCTAGCGGGGGGGCCCCCGAGCAGTACTTC.